This TCR beta chain came from a study of shared clonotypes between healthy human individuals. Study-level findings and limits: What limited the represented genetic and exposure-history diversity was the small number of donors.

Germline lookup yields CDR1 SQVTM and CDR2 ANQGSEA. CDR3 length: 12 residues. V was trimmed by 8 bases and J by 4 bases, leaving 14 bases between them. A note on this clone: What it binds is not known.

The table came from immunoSEQ multiplex PCR; TCRdb's copy has only in-frame clones and leaves some out. The data contain over a million clones, roughly 96% of them singletons. The TCR sequence derives from a man aged 30 to 45 in good health. The sample consisted of naive CD4+ T cells sorted from blood. Regarding subset: CD45RA+ positively selected. The chain has TRBV29-1 and TRBJ1-1; the D is unclear. The CDR3, as DNA: TGCAGCCCCCTGAGGGTAGGCACTGAAGCTTTCTTT. Translation: CSPLRVGTEAFF.